This entry lists 11 T cell receptor beta chains sequenced from one sample in a study of cytotoxic CD8 clonotypes in ibrutinib-treated CLL. Generated by immunoSEQ multiplex PCR, the TCRdb table keeps only in-frame clones and is missing some. There are over 8,500 clones in the sample; 79% occur only once, and 15% to 20% lies in the top ten. The source was PBMCs, collected at disease progression, from a patient treated with ibrutinib. The receptors were gathered from a human donor with chronic lymphocytic leukemia.

The chain combines TRBV7-8 with TRBJ1-3; D gene uncertain. The CDR3 has 13 amino acids. Germline V gene lookup returns CDR1 SGHVS and CDR2 FQNEAQ. Trimming removed 3 bases from V and 6 bases from J, with 9 bases in between. The CDR3 loop reads CASSFNRANTIYF. For the CDR3, the DNA is TGTGCCAGCAGCTTTAATAGGGCAAACACCATATATTTT.

The chain couples TRBV19 to TRBJ2-7, with 7 bases that match TRBD1. With 6 bases clipped from V and 5 bases from J, the junction kept 16 bases outside the gene matches. This CDR3 has 16 amino acids. Germline CDR1 is LNHDA and CDR2 is SQIVND (reference sequence). For the CDR3, the DNA is TGTGCCAGTAGATCGAAGCTTTCGACAGGGAACCACGAGCAGTACTTC. Protein: CASRSKLSTGNHEQYF.

V is TRBV10-3 and J is TRBJ2-6; a weak D match, TRBD2 (5 bases). Trimming removed 4 bases at V and 5 bases at J, with 21 bases between. This CDR3 is built from 18 residues. The V gene's germline CDR1 is ENHRY and CDR2 SYGVKD. The CDR3 DNA sequence: TGTGCCATCAGTGCTTCTAGCTGTATACAAAGTCGGGCCAACGTCCTGACTTTC. Residues: CAISASSCIQSRANVLTF.

This chain connects TRBV27 to TRBJ2-4, with D perhaps matching TRBD2 (6 bases). V was trimmed by 7 bases and J by 0 bases, leaving 16 bases between them. Germline V gives CDR1 MNHEY, CDR2 SMNVEV (reference sequence). The CDR3 has 16 residues. DNA for the CDR3: TGTGCCAGCACTCCGGGGACTGCTCTAGCCAAAAACATTCAGTACTTC. Protein: CASTPGTALAKNIQYF.

This chain joins TRBV7-2 and TRBJ1-5; no clear D. The germline CDR1 and CDR2 sequences are SGHTA and FQGNSA. Deletions cut 5 bases from V and 7 bases from J, with 12 bases between. The CDR3 extends over 13 amino acids. CDR3 in amino acids: CASSTPTGQPQHF. CDR3 in DNA: TGTGCCAGCAGCACCCCGACGGGGCAGCCCCAGCATTTT.

This chain connects TRBV5-1 to TRBJ2-7, with 15 bases fitting TRBD2. Looked up from germline, CDR1 is SGHRS and CDR2 is YFSETQ. The CDR3 has 15 residues. The J segment lost 7 bases and the V segment lost 3 bases, leaving 5 bases of the junction unmatched. The CDR3 bases are TGCGCCAGCAGCTCCGGACTAGCGGGAGGGAGGGAGCAGTACTTC. As protein: CASSSGLAGGREQYF.

The gene calls are TRBV29-1 and TRBJ2-7, with D possibly being TRBD2 (6 bases). The CDR3 runs to 13 residues. Germline V gives CDR1 SQVTM, CDR2 ANQGSEA. V was trimmed by 4 bases and J by 2 bases, leaving 12 bases between them. The CDR3 here is CSVGAGSPYEQYF. CDR3 nucleotide sequence: TGCAGCGTTGGGGCGGGGTCCCCCTACGAGCAGTACTTC.

The rearrangement uses TRBV6-5 and TRBJ1-3; no clear D. Germline V lookup: CDR1 MNHEY, CDR2 SVGAGI. V lost 5 bases, J lost 4 bases, and 9 bases lay in between. The CDR3 runs to 13 residues. As DNA, the CDR3 is TGTGCCAGCAGTGGGCCGAAAGGAAACACCATATATTTT. Protein product: CASSGPKGNTIYF.

This clone was seen just once. The chain links TRBV7-9 to TRBJ2-1; D ambiguous. Germline V gene lookup returns CDR1 SEHNR and CDR2 FQNEAQ (reference sequence). CDR3 size: 12 residues. V was shortened by 0 bases and J by 9 bases, with 6 bases between the two germline ends. CDR3 DNA sequence: TGTGCCAGCAGCTTAGCCCCTGGTGAGCAGTTCTTC. Amino acids: CASSLAPGEQFF. Looking up the rest from reference TRBV7-9 and TRBJ2-1 gives the full variable domain: DTGVSQNPRHKITKRGQNVTFRCDPISEHNRLYWYRQTLGQGPEFLTYFQNEAQLEKSRLLSDRFSAERPKGSFSTLEIQRTEQGDSAMYLCASSLAPGEQFFGPGTRLTVL.

V and J are TRBV7-9 and TRBJ1-4; D remains ambiguous. The CDR3 spans 13 residues. Germline values: CDR1 SEHNR, CDR2 FQNEAQ (reference sequence). The V gene lost 5 bases and the J gene lost 6 bases, with 10 bases spanning the gap. CDR3 residues: CASSPTIDEKLFF. The DNA for the CDR3 is TGTGCCAGCAGCCCGACAATCGATGAAAAACTGTTTTTT.

The rearrangement uses TRBV11-2 and TRBJ1-1; D is unclear. CDR3 length: 16 amino acids. The ends were cut back, 6 bases at V and 2 bases at J, with 19 bases in the middle. The V gene's germline CDR1 is SGHAT and CDR2 FQNNGV. CDR3 sequence reads: CASSPGRNTRNTEAFF. The CDR3 DNA reads TGTGCCAGCAGTCCCGGACGGAACACCCGAAACACTGAAGCTTTCTTT.